One sample yielded the 22 T cell receptor beta chains listed below, sequenced in a study of shared clonotypes between healthy human individuals. Libraries were prepared by immunoSEQ multiplex PCR; TCRdb keeps only in-frame clonotypes and omits some of them. Among under 600,000 clones listed, about 98% were seen once. CD45RO-negative, CCR7-selected cells formed the naive CD8 fraction, which excluded terminally differentiated effector memory CD45RA+ cells. The sample comprised naive CD8+ T cells sorted from blood. These receptors all stem from a man aged 25 to 40 in good health.

The V and J genes are TRBV11-2 and TRBJ2-1, with 8 positions matching TRBD1. V dropped 1 base and J dropped 8; count of bases not matched to a gene: 4. CDR1 and CDR2 (germline): SGHAT, FQNNGV. The CDR3 is 14 amino acids. CDR3 protein: CASSLGTGFYEQFF. In DNA form, the CDR3 reads TGTGCCAGCAGCTTAGGGACAGGGTTTTATGAGCAGTTCTTC. The whole variable domain, filled in from reference TRBV11-2 and TRBJ2-1, reads EAGVAQSPRYKIIEKRQSVAFWCNPISGHATLYWYQQILGQGPKLLIQFQNNGVVDDSQLPKDRFSAERLKGVDSTLKIQPAKLEDSAVYLCASSLGTGFYEQFFGPGTRLTVL.

The chain uses TRBV19 and TRBJ2-1; D is undetermined. CDR1 and CDR2 from the germline V gene are LNHDA and SQIVND (reference sequence). The CDR3 extends over 13 amino acids. Trimming took 6 bases from V and 5 from J, leaving 11 bases between them. The CDR3 DNA reads as TGTGCCAGTAGGGATCTGGGCAACAATGAGCAGTTCTTC. It specifies CASRDLGNNEQFF.

The V call is TRBV4-1, the J call TRBJ1-3; D is ambiguous. Germline lookup yields CDR1 MGHRA and CDR2 YSYEKL. Trimming took off 3 bases at V and 0 bases at J, with 21 bases between the two ends. This CDR3 has 19 amino acids. The CDR3 spells CASSHGRQVYESSGNTIYF. In DNA, the CDR3 is TGCGCCAGCAGCCACGGACGTCAGGTCTACGAGAGCTCTGGAAACACCATATATTTT.

This chain joins TRBV7-9 and TRBJ2-7; D uncertain. V was cut by 3 bases and J by 0 bases, with 12 bases left in between. CDR3 length: 15 residues. The germline V gene encodes CDR1 SEHNR and CDR2 FQNEAQ (reference sequence). CDR3 nucleotides: TGTGCCAGCAGCTTGGGTGGGATTAGCTCCTACGAGCAGTACTTC. It codes for CASSLGGISSYEQYF.

J is TRBJ1-1 and V is TRBV5-4; D call uncertain. Trimming left V 4 bases short and J 0 bases short, with 13 bases between. The V gene's germline CDR1 is SGHNT and CDR2 YYREEE (reference sequence). The length of the CDR3 is 15 residues. The CDR3 DNA reads TGTGCCAGCAGCACTTCCAGGTTCATGAACACTGAAGCTTTCTTT. Translation gives CASSTSRFMNTEAFF.

The rearrangement uses TRBV27 and TRBJ2-1; D is uncertain. V was pared by 6 bases and J by 7 bases, with 10 bases between. The CDR3 is 12 amino acids. From germline, CDR1 is MNHEY and CDR2 SMNVEV (reference sequence). The CDR3 bases are TGTGCCAGCAGGACCCTGGTAAATGAGCAGTTCTTC. Amino acids: CASRTLVNEQFF.

The chain combines TRBV5-6 with TRBJ2-1; 9 nucleotides agree with TRBD1. The CDR3 has 16 residues. Trimming at V came to 2 bases and at J to 4 bases, leaving 7 bases not matched to a gene. Per germline, CDR1 SGHDT and CDR2 YYEEEE. The CDR3 loop is CASSLGAGTGYNEQFF. The CDR3, as DNA: TGTGCCAGCAGCTTAGGGGCCGGGACAGGGTACAATGAGCAGTTCTTC.

This clone was seen only once. This chain connects TRBV23-1 to TRBJ1-1, with no clear D. TRBV23-1 is marked as an open reading frame, function uncertain. Trimming cost V 4 bases and J 1 base, with 13 bases left between them. CDR3 length equals 15 residues. The CDR3 DNA reads TGCGCCAGCAGTCGGGTCTCCAGAAAGAACACTGAAGCTTTCTTT. As protein: CASSRVSRKNTEAFF.

In regard to this clone: One end of the junction is discordant with germline, which a read error may explain. The chain employs TRBV5-4 and TRBJ2-7; 11 positions agree with TRBD1. The CDR3 has 14 residues. The germline CDR1 and CDR2 sequences are SGHNT and YYREEE (reference sequence). The CDR3 DNA is TGTGCCAGCAGCTTGGCCCCGGGACAGGGGGAAGATCGATTC. Its protein is CASSLAPGQGEDRF.

Written as DNA, the CDR3 is TGCGCCAGCAGCTCCCCACTGAGGGGCCGAGAGACTGAAGCTTTCTTT. Its protein is CASSSPLRGRETEAFF. This chain uses TRBV5-1 with TRBJ1-1; the D gene is possibly TRBD1 (5 bases). This CDR3 is 16 amino acids long. Deletions cut 3 bases from V and 5 bases from J, with 20 bases between. The germline CDR1 and CDR2 sequences are SGHRS and YFSETQ.

The chain employs TRBV10-2 and TRBJ2-5; 9 bases align to TRBD2. CDR3 length equals 15 residues. CDR1 is WSHSY, CDR2 SAAADI, per germline. The ends lost 8 bases at V and 1 base at J; junction bases unmatched: 8. The chain's CDR3 is CASRLDSGSQETQYF. CDR3 DNA: TGCGCCAGCCGGTTAGATAGCGGGAGCCAAGAGACCCAGTACTTC.

This sequence joins TRBV11-2 and TRBJ2-3; a weak D match, TRBD2 (6 bases). CDR3 length equals 14 residues. The V gene's germline CDR1 is SGHAT and CDR2 FQNNGV. With 3 bases removed from V and 2 bases from J, the gap between germline ends came to 9 bases. The CDR3 bases are TGTGCCAGCAGCTTTTGGCGGGACACAGATACGCAGTATTTT. Protein product: CASSFWRDTDTQYF.

The V gene is TRBV6-5, the J gene TRBJ2-3; D remains unclear. The CDR3 is 13 amino acids. The V end lost 4 bases, the J end lost 5 bases, and 10 bases lay between the germline ends. Germline lookup yields CDR1 MNHEY and CDR2 SVGAGI. The CDR3: CASSFQVGDTQYF. The CDR3 nucleotides read TGTGCCAGCAGTTTCCAAGTAGGAGATACGCAGTATTTT.

The gene calls are TRBV25-1 and TRBJ1-4; D is undetermined. V was shortened by 7 bases and J by 8 bases, with 14 bases between the two germline ends. The length of the CDR3 is 13 residues. Germline CDR1 and CDR2: MGHDK and SYGVNS. The CDR3 reads CASTPLAEEKLFF. The CDR3 bases are TGTGCCAGCACCCCTCTGGCCGAAGAAAAACTGTTTTTT.

This clone occurred once. The chain links TRBV6-1 to TRBJ2-7; D perhaps matches TRBD2 (6 bases). The ends were cut back, 3 bases at V and 0 bases at J, with 15 bases in the middle. The CDR3 consists of 16 residues. Germline lookup yields CDR1 MNHNS and CDR2 SASEGT. In DNA form, the CDR3 reads TGTGCCAGCAGTGATTGGGGGGTCGGCAGCTCCTACGAGCAGTACTTC. It encodes CASSDWGVGSSYEQYF.

This rearrangement joins TRBV9 to TRBJ2-7, with TRBD1 matching over 10 bases. Trimming cost V 3 bases and J 4 bases; bases outside gene matches: 4. The CDR3 loop spans 14 amino acids. Germline V lookup: CDR1 SGDLS, CDR2 YYNGEE. CDR3 nucleotides: TGTGCCAGCAGCGGACAGGGGGCGCCGTACGAGCAGTACTTC. Translation gives CASSGQGAPYEQYF.

The rearrangement uses TRBV4-3 and TRBJ2-1; 8 positions match TRBD2. V lost 4 bases and J lost 8; bases outside the gene matches: 4. CDR1 is LGHNA, CDR2 YSLEER, per germline. The length of the CDR3 is 13 residues. CDR3 loop: CASSLAGGYEQFF. The CDR3 nucleotides are TGCGCCAGCAGCCTGGCGGGAGGTTATGAGCAGTTCTTC.

The CDR3 DNA follows: TGTGCCAGCAGTTCGGGGGTGGAGCTCACTGAAGCTTTCTTT. Translation gives CASSSGVELTEAFF. The rearrangement uses TRBV6-5 and TRBJ1-1; maybe TRBD1 (5 bases). The germline V gene has CDR1 MNHEY and CDR2 SVGAGI. This CDR3 contains 14 residues. V dropped 4 bases and J dropped 4 bases, with 13 bases sitting between them.

The CDR3 loop is CASSMGQGESGYTF. The CDR3 DNA reads TGCGCCAGCAGCATGGGACAGGGAGAAAGTGGCTACACCTTC. The chain employs TRBV5-1 and TRBJ1-2, with 9 positions matching TRBD1. Germline V gene sequence: CDR1 SGHRS, CDR2 YFSETQ. Unmatched junction bases numbered 8, after V lost 4 bases and J lost 7 bases. CDR3 size: 14 residues.

The rearrangement uses TRBV27 and TRBJ2-5; the match to TRBD2 covers 11 bases. The V and J ends lost 6 bases and 5 bases, in that order; junction bases with no gene match: 8. The CDR3 totals 15 residues. CDR1 and CDR2 (germline): MNHEY, SMNVEV (reference sequence). The CDR3 DNA sequence: TGTGCCAGCAGCCCCTTAGCGGGAGGGCCCGAGACCCAGTACTTC. Amino acids: CASSPLAGGPETQYF.

The chain carries TRBV29-1 and TRBJ2-1; TRBD2 matches at 8 bases. V lost 6 bases to trimming and J lost 6 bases; unmatched junction nucleotides: 13. Germline V gives CDR1 SQVTM, CDR2 ANQGSEA. The CDR3 extends over 15 amino acids. CDR3 DNA: TGCAGCGTAGAGCCGAGCGGGAGCGAGATCAATGAGCAGTTCTTC. It translates to CSVEPSGSEINEQFF.

The chain has TRBV11-2 and TRBJ1-1; no clear D gene. Germline V gene lookup returns CDR1 SGHAT and CDR2 FQNNGV. CDR3 length equals 14 residues. Trimming pared 4 bases from V and 4 bases from J, leaving 13 bases between. The CDR3 DNA follows: TGTGCCAGCAGCTCTACCCTTCTGGGCACTGAAGCTTTCTTT. As protein: CASSSTLLGTEAFF.